This TCR beta chain appears in the sequencing data of a study of cytomegalovirus exposure and HLA in healthy donors. Study-wide background: The Caucasian-associated ancestry cluster contained 81% of the 300 to 450 genotyped donors. Findings and caveats of the study: An analysis that was carried out later associated 16,951 TCR beta sequences with HLA alleles at 0.05 false discovery rate. Later analysis showed most CMV-associated TCR beta chains appearing HLA-restricted.

Details on this clone: Its antigen is currently unknown.

In germline, CDR1 is MGHRA, CDR2 YSYEKL. Trimming cost V 0 bases and J 2 bases; bases outside gene matches: 4. This CDR3 has 16 amino acids. Use of 60 Vbeta and 13 Jbeta primers characterized the PCR. Clones were sequenced by immunoSEQ multiplex PCR, and TCRdb holds only the in-frame ones, with some missing. The table includes some 120,000 clones, about 79% detected once. The chain couples TRBV4-1 to TRBJ2-3; 8 nucleotides agree with TRBD2. Sequences were obtained from PBMCs. The sequence was obtained from a man younger than 40 in good health and CMV-seropositive. The CDR3 region is CASSQELAGFTDTQYF. For the CDR3, the DNA is TGCGCCAGCAGCCAAGAGCTAGCGGGCTTCACAGATACGCAGTATTTT.